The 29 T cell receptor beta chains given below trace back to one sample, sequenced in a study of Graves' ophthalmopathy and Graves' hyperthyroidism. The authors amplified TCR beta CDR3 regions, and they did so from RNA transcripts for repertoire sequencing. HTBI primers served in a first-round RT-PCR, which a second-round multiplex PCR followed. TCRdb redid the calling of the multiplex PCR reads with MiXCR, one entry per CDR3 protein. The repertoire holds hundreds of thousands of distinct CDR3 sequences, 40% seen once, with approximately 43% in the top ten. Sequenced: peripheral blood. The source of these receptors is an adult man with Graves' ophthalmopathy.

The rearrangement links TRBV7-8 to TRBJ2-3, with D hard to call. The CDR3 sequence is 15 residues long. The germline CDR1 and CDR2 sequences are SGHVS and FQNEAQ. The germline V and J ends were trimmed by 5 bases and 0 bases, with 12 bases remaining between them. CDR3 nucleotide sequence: TGTGCCAGCAGCATAAAAGCGAAGAGCACAGATACGCAGTATTTT. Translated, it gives CASSIKAKSTDTQYF.

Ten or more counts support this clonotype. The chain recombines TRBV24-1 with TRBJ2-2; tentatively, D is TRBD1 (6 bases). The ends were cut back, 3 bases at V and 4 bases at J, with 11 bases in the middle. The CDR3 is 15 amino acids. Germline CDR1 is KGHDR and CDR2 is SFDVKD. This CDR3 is CATSDQGLTTGELFF. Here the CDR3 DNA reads TGTGCCACCAGTGATCAGGGGCTGACCACCGGGGAGCTGTTTTTT.

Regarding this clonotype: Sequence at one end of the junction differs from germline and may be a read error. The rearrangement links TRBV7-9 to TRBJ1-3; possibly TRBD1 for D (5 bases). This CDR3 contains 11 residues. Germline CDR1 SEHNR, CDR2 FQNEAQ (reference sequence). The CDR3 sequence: CASSLGTTIYF. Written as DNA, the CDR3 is TGTGCCAGCAGTTTAGGGACCACCATATATTTT.

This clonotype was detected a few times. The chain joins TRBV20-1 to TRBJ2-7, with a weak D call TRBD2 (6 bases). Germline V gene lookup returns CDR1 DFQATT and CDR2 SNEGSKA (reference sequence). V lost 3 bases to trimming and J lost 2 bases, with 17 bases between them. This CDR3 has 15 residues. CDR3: CSASAGLKGPYEQYF. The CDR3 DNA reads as TGCAGTGCTAGCGCGGGACTCAAGGGTCCCTACGAGCAGTACTTC.

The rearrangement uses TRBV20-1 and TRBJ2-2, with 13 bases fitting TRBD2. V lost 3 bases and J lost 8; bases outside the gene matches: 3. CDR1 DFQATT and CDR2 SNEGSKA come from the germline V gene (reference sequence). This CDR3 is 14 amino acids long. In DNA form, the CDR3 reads TGCAGTGCTAGGTCGGGACTAGCGGGGGGGGAGCTGTTTTTT. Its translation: CSARSGLAGGELFF.

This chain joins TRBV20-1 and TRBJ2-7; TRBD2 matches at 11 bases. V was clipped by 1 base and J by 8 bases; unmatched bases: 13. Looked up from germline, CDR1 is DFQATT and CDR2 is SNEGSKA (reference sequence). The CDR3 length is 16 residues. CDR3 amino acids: CSARGLAGSLLTKQYF. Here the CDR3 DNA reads TGCAGTGCTAGAGGACTAGCGGGATCCTTACTTACGAAGCAGTACTTC.

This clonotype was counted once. The CDR3 loop reads CASYGRGWDYGYTF. In DNA form, the CDR3 reads TGTGCCAGCTACGGCAGGGGCTGGGACTATGGCTACACCTTC. V gene TRBV25-1 combines with J gene TRBJ1-2; D is perhaps TRBD1 (6 bases). Trimming cost V 8 bases and J 3 bases, with 16 bases left between them. Germline V gene lookup returns CDR1 MGHDK and CDR2 SYGVNS. This CDR3 comprises 14 residues.

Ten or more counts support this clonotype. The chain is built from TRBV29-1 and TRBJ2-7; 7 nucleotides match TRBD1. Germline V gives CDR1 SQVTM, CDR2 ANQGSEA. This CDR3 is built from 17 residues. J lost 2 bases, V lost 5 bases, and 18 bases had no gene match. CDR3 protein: CSVTGLQGTAAPYEQYF. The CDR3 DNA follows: TGCAGCGTTACGGGTCTACAGGGGACCGCGGCCCCCTACGAGCAGTACTTC.

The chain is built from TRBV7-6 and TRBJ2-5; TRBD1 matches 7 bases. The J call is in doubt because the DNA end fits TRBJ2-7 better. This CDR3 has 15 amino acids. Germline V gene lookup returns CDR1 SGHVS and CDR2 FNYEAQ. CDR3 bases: TGTGCCAGCAGCAGTAGGGACAGCCTCTCCTACGAGCAGTACTTC. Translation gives CASSSRDSLSYEQYF.

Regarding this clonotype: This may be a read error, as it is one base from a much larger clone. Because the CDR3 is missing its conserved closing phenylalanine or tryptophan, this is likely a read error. CDR3 nucleotide sequence: TGTGCCAGCAGCTTAGTGATGGGGCAGAACACTGAAGCTTTCTTA. Its protein is CASSLVMGQNTEAFL. The genes are TRBV7-2 and TRBJ1-1; a weak D match, TRBD1 (5 bases). CDR3 length: 15 amino acids. CDR1 is SGHTA, CDR2 FQGNSA, per germline. The ends were cut back, 1 base at V and 1 base at J, with 10 bases in the middle.

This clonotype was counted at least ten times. The CDR3 spells CAISESGEGPGNTIYF. CDR3 bases: TGTGCCATCAGTGAGTCGGGAGAGGGCCCTGGAAACACCATATATTTT. This sequence joins TRBV10-3 and TRBJ1-3; D unclear. Germline V gene sequence: CDR1 ENHRY, CDR2 SYGVKD. Trimming removed 0 bases from V and 2 bases from J, with 11 bases in between. The CDR3 is made up of 16 amino acids.

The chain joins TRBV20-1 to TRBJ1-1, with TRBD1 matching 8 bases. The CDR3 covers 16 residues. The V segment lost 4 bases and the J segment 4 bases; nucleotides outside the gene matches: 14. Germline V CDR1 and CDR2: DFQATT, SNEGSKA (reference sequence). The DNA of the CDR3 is TGCAGTGCTACCGAGGTGGCAGGGGGCGCAGGCACTGAAGCTTTCTTT. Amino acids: CSATEVAGGAGTEAFF.

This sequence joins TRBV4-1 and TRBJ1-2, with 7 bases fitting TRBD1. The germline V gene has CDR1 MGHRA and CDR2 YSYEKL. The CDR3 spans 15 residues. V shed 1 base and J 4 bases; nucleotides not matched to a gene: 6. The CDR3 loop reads CASSQVEGAPYGYTF. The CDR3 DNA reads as TGCGCCAGCAGCCAAGTGGAGGGGGCTCCCTATGGCTACACCTTC.

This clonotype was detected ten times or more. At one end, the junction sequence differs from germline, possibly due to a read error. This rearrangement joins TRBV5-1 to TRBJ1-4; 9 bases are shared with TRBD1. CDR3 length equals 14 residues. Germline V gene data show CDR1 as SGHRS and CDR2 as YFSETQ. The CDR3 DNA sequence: TGTGCCAGTAGTTCGGGACAGGGAAACGAAAAACTGTTTTTT. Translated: CASSSGQGNEKLFF. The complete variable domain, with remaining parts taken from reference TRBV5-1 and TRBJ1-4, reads KAGVTQTPRYLIKTRGQQVTLSCSPISGHRSVSWYQQTPGQGLQFLFEYFSETQRNKGNFPGRFSGRQFSNSRSEMNVSTLELGDSALYLCASSSGQGNEKLFFGSGTQLSVL.

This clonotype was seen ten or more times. CDR3 residues: CAISESFGLSSGETQYF. The CDR3 nucleotides read TGTGCCATCAGTGAGTCGTTTGGGCTATCGAGTGGGGAGACCCAGTACTTC. V usage is TRBV10-3 and J usage is TRBJ2-5; no definite D call. The ends were cut back, 0 bases at V and 5 bases at J, with 19 bases in the middle. The CDR3 has 17 residues. Germline assignment: CDR1 ENHRY and CDR2 SYGVKD.

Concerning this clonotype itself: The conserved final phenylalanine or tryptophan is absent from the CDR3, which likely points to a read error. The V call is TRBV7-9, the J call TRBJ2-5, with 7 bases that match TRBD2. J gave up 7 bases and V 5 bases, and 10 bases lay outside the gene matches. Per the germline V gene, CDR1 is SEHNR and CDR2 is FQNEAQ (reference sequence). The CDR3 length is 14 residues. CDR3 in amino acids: CASSLQSGGGTQYY. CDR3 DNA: TGTGCCAGCAGCCTTCAGTCCGGCGGGGGGACCCAGTACTAC.

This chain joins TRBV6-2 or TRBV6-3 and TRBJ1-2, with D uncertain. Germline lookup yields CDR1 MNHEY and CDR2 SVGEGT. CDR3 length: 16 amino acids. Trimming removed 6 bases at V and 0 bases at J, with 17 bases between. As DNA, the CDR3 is TGTGCCAGCAGCCTAGGTACGCAGCAACCTAACTATGGCTACACCTTC. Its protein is CASSLGTQQPNYGYTF.

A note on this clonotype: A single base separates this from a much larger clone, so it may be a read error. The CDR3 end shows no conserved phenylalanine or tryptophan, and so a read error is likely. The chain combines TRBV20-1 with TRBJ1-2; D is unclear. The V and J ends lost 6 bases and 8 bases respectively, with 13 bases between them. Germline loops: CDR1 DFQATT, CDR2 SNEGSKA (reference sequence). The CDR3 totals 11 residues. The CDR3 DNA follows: TGCAGTGCCACCATCCCCCCGGGCTACACCTCC. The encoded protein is CSATIPPGYTS.

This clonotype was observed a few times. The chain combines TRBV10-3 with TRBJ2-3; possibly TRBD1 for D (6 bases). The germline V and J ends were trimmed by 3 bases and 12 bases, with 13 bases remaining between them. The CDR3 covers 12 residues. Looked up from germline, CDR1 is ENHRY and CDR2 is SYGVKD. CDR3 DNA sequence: TGTGCCATCAGTGACGGTACAGGGAAACAGTATTTT. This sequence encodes CAISDGTGKQYF.

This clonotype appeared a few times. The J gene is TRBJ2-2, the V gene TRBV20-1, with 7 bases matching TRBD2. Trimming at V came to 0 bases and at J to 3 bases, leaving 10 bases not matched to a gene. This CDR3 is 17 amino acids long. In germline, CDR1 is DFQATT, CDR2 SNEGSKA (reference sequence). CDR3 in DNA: TGCAGTGCTAGAGATGAGGGCGGGAGTGCGGACACCGGGGAGCTGTTTTTT. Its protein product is CSARDEGGSADTGELFF.

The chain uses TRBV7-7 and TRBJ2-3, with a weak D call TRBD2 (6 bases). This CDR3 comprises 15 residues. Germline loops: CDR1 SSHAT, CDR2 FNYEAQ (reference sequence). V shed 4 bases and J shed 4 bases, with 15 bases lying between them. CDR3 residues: CASSSGTGVADTQYF. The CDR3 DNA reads TGTGCCAGCAGCTCCGGGACGGGGGTCGCAGATACGCAGTATTTT.

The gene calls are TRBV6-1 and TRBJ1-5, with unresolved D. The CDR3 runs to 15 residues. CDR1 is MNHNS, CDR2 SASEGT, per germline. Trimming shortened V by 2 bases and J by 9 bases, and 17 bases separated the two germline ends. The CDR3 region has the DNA TGTGCCAGCAGTGAATATATTCTCGTTGCACGGCCCCAGCATTTT. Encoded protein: CASSEYILVARPQHF.

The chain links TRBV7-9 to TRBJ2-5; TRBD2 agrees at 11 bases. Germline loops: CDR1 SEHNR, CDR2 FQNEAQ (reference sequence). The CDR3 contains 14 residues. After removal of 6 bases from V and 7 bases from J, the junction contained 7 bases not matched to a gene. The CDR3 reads CASRASGGPVTQYF. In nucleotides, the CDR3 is TGTGCCAGCAGGGCTAGCGGGGGGCCAGTGACCCAGTACTTC. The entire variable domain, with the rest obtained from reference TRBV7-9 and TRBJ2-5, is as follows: DTGVSQNPRHKITKRGQNVTFRCDPISEHNRLYWYRQTLGQGPEFLTYFQNEAQLEKSRLLSDRFSAERPKGSFSTLEIQRTEQGDSAMYLCASRASGGPVTQYFGPGTRLLVL.

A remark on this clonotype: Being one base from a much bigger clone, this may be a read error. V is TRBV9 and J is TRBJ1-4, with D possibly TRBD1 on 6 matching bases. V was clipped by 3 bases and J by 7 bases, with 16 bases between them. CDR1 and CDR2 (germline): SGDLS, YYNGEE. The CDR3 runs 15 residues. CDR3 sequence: CASSAADRRGEKLFF. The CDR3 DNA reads TGTGCCAGCAGCGCAGCTGACAGGCGGGGTGAAAAACTGTTTTTT.

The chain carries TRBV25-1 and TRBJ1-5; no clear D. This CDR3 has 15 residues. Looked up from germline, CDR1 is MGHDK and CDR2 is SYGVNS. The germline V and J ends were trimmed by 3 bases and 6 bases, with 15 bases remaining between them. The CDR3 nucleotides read TGTGCCAGCAGTGATGCGGGATCGGGCGGTCAGCCCCAGCATTTT. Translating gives CASSDAGSGGQPQHF.

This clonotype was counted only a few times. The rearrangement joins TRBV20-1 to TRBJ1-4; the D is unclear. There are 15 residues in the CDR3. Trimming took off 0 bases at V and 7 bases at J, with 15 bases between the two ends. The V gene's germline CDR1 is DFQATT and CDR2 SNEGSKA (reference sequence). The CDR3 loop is CSARDSQVITEKLFF. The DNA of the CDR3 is TGCAGTGCTAGAGATTCCCAGGTGATTACTGAAAAACTGTTTTTT.

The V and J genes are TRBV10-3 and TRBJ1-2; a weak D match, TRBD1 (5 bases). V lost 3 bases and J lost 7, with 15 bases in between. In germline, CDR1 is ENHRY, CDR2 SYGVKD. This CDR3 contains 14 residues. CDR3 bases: TGTGCCATCAGTGATCCATTAGGGACGAGTGGCTACACCTTC. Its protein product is CAISDPLGTSGYTF.

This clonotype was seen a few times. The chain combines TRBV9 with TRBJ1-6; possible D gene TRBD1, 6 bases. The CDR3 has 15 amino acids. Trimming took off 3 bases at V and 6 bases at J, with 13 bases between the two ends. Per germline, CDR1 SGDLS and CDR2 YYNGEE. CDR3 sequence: CASSAGHRSNSPLHF. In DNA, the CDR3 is TGTGCCAGCAGCGCGGGACATCGATCTAATTCACCCCTCCACTTT.

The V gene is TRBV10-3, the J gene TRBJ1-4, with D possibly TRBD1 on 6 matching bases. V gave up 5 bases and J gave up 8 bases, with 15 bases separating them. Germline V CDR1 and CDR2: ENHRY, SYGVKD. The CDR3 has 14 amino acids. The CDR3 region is CAISPSGTPEKLFF. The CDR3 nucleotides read TGTGCCATCAGTCCTTCCGGGACACCAGAAAAACTGTTTTTT.